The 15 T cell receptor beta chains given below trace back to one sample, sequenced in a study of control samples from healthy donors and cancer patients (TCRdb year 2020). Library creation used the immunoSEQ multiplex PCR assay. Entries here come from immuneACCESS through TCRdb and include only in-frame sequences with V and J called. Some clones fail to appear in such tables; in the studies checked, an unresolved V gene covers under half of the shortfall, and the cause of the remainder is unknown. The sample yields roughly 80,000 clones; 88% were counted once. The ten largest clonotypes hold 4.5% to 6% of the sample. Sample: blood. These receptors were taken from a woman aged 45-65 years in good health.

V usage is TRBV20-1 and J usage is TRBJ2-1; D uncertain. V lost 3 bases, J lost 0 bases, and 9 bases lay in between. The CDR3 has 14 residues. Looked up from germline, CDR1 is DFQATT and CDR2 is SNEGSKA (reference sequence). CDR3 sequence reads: CSASLRSSYNEQFF. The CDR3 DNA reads TGCAGTGCTAGTCTAAGGAGCTCCTACAATGAGCAGTTCTTC.

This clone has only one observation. CDR3 nucleotides: TGTGCCAGCAGCTTTGGGACAGGGATTGCCTACGAGCAGTACTTC. This gives the protein CASSFGTGIAYEQYF. The chain links TRBV9 to TRBJ2-7; 9 bases map to TRBD1. Germline values: CDR1 SGDLS, CDR2 YYNGEE. CDR3 length equals 15 residues. The trim removed 4 bases at V and 2 bases at J, leaving 7 bases unmatched.

The CDR3: CSAIERGFLNEQFF. The CDR3 coding sequence is TGCAGTGCTATTGAGCGGGGCTTTCTCAATGAGCAGTTCTTC. V is TRBV20-1 and J is TRBJ2-1; 7 bases map to TRBD2. This CDR3 region has 14 residues. V trimming: 4 bases; J trimming: 6 bases; junction bases outside the gene matches: 9. The germline V gene encodes CDR1 DFQATT and CDR2 SNEGSKA (reference sequence).

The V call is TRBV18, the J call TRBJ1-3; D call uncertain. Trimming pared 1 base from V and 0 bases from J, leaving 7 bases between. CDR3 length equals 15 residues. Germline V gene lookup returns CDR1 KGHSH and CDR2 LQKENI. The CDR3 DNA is TGTGCCAGCTCACCACGAGGGAACTCTGGAAACACCATATATTTT. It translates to CASSPRGNSGNTIYF.

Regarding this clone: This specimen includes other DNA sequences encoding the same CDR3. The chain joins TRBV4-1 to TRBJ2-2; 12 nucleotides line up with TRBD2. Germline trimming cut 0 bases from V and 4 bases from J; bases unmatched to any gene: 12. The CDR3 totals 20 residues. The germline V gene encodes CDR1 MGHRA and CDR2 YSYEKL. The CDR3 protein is CASSQDLLAGGRTGTGELFF. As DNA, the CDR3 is TGCGCCAGCAGCCAAGATCTCCTAGCGGGGGGGAGAACTGGCACCGGGGAGCTGTTTTTT.

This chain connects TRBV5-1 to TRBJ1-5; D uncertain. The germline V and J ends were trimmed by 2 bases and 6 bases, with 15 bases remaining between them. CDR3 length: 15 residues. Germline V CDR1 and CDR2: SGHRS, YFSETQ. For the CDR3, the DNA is TGCGCCAGCAGCTTCAATGGCGGTCGAGGTCAGCCCCAGCATTTT. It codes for CASSFNGGRGQPQHF.

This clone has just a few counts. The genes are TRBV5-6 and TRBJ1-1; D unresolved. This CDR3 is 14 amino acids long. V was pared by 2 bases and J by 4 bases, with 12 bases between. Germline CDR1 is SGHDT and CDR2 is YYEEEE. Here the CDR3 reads CASSFIQLRTEAFF. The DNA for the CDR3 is TGTGCCAGCAGCTTTATACAGCTTCGCACTGAAGCTTTCTTT.

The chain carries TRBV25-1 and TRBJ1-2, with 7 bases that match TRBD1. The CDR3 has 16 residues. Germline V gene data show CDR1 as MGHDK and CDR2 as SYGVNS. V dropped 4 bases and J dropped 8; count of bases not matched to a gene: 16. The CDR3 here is CASSVYRDRDIGGYTF. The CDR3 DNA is TGTGCCAGCAGTGTTTACCGGGACAGAGATATAGGAGGCTACACCTTC.

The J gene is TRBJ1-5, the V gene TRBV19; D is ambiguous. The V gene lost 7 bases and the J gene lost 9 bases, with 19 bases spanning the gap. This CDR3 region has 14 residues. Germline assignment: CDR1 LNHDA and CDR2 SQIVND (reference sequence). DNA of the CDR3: TGTGCCAGTACCGACGACCCGATAATACGGCCCCAGCATTTT. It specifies CASTDDPIIRPQHF.

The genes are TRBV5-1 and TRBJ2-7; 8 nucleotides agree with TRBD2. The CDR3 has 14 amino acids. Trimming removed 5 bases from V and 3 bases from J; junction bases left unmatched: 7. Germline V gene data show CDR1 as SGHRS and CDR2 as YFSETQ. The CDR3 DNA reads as TGCGCCAGCAGTCCAGGGACTAGTAACTACGAGCAGTACTTC. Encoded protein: CASSPGTSNYEQYF.

The CDR3 DNA reads as TGTGCCAGCAGTTACTCTCAAGGATTGGTGGGTGGCGAGCAGTACTTC. The encoded protein is CASSYSQGLVGGEQYF. The chain couples TRBV6-5 to TRBJ2-7; D is uncertain. This CDR3 comprises 16 residues. V was trimmed by 0 bases and J by 6 bases, leaving 18 bases between them. The germline gives CDR1 MNHEY, CDR2 SVGAGI.

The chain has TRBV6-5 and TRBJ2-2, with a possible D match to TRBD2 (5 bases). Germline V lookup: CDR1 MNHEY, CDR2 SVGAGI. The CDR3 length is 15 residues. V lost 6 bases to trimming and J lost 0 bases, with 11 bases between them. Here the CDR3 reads CASSRGLSNTGELFF. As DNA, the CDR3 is TGTGCCAGCAGCCGAGGACTTTCGAACACCGGGGAGCTGTTTTTT.

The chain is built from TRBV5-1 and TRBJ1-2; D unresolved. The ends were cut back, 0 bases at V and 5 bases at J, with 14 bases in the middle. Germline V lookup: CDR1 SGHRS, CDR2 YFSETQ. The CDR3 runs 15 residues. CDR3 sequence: CASSLVMSGVYGYTF. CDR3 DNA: TGCGCCAGCAGCTTGGTGATGTCAGGAGTGTATGGCTACACCTTC.

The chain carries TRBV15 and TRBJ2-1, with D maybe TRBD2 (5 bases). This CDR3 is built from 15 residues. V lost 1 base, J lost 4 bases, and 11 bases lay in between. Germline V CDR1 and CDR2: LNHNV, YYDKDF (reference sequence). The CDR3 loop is CATSRGGSGYNEQFF. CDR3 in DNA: TGTGCCACCAGCAGAGGCGGTTCGGGATACAATGAGCAGTTCTTC.

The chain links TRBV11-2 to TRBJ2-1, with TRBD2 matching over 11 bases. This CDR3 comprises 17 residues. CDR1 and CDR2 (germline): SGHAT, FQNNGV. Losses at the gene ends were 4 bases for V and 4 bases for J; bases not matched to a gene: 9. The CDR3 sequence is CASSSVAGGRQYNEQFF. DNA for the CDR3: TGTGCCAGCAGCTCGGTAGCGGGGGGGAGACAATACAATGAGCAGTTCTTC.